Listed here is a single T cell receptor (beta chain). The PCR made use of 60 Vbeta and 13 Jbeta primers. Clones were sequenced by immunoSEQ multiplex PCR, and TCRdb holds only the in-frame ones, with some missing. The data hold approximately 150,000 clones, with 84% observed a single time. The sample belongs to a study of cytomegalovirus exposure and HLA in healthy donors. The CDR3 sequence is 11 residues long. The germline V gene encodes CDR1 SNHLY and CDR2 FYNNEI. Trimming stripped 10 bases from V and 10 bases from J, with 16 bases between. This receptor was obtained from a boy between 2 and 15 years old in good health and CMV-seronegative. What was sequenced was PBMCs. V gene TRBV2 combines with J gene TRBJ2-5; D is possibly TRBD1 (5 bases). Here the CDR3 reads CATGPRVDQYF. The CDR3 bases are TGTGCCACAGGTCCCAGGGTAGACCAGTACTTC. Full variable domain (missing parts from reference TRBV2 and TRBJ2-5): EPEVTQTPSHQVTQMGQEVILRCVPISNHLYFYWYRQILGQKVEFLVSFYNNEISEKSEIFDDQFSVERPDGSNFTLKIRSTKLEDSAMYFCATGPRVDQYFGPGTRLLVL.